The present entry profiles one T cell receptor (beta chain) with its context. This sample was included in a study of shared clonotypes between healthy human individuals. Study details: Each donor's CD8 memory used one plate, CD8 naive two, each CD4 subset three.

Germline CDR1 reads SGHDT; CDR2 reads YYEEEE. The CDR3 is made up of 17 amino acids. The ends lost 0 bases at V and 4 bases at J; junction bases unmatched: 10. The DNA input per sorted-subset replicate PCR was roughly 180 ng, corresponding to 32,000 or so T cell genomes. Using immunoSEQ multiplex PCR, the repertoire was profiled, and TCRdb retains in-frame clones only, with some absent. In the table there are about 1 million clones, about 77% of which are singletons. The sequencing sample was made of memory CD4+ T cells sorted from blood. Subset given: CD45RA-negative fraction. The TCR was taken from a man between 18 and 29 years old in good health. The chain couples TRBV5-6 to TRBJ1-2; 9 bases are a match to TRBD1. The CDR3 here is CASSLGGQGHLSYGYTF. CDR3 bases: TGTGCCAGCAGCTTGGGGGGACAGGGACATTTAAGCTATGGCTACACCTTC.